This record concerns one T cell receptor beta chain sequence. Its antigen specificity is not known. No per-base quality is available; no much larger clone lies one base away. The sample originates from a study of response to subunit inactivated influenza vaccine (dated by TCRdb to between 2017 and 2018). For the study in its entirety: Deep quantitative profiling of the T cell receptor repertoire was used in the study to follow responses to a trivalent subunit inactivated influenza vaccine.

Trimming removed 5 bases from V and 4 bases from J, leaving 17 bases between the germline ends. There are 14 amino acids in the CDR3, from cysteine to phenylalanine inclusive. Only the CDR3 DNA stays, 42 bases, in frame from base 1. Per the germline V gene (reference sequence), DFQATT is the CDR1 and SNEGSKA is the CDR2. Library prep was done by RT-PCR. TCRdb names Illumina HiSeq 2500 as the instrument used. Using fastp at Q25 and MiXCR, TCRdb reprocessed the public reads and kept productive beta chains. All rows with the same CDR3 protein become a single entry with the most common DNA and genes. Recorded for this sample are hundreds of thousands of distinct CDR3 sequences; 13% of them occurred a single time. 10% to 15% of the sample belongs to the ten largest clones. The sample's time point label, decoded: more than 40 days after influenza vaccine administration. What the authors observed across the whole study: It was suggested by the authors that each seasonal influenza vaccination may recruit only a limited number of new T cells.

This material consisted of PBMCs from blood, taken roughly 45 days after vaccination. The clonotype comes from a man aged 50 or older who received an inactivated influenza vaccine. Donor details come from another sample of the same person, matched by shared clones. The chain is made from TRBV20-1 and TRBJ1-2, with TRBD1 perhaps the D gene, on 6 matching bases. The nucleotide sequence reads as follows: TGCAGTGCTGGCCCCACAGGGCCCCTCTATGGCTACACCTTC. It codes for CSAGPTGPLYGYTF.